These 29 T cell receptor beta chains originate from one sample sequenced in a study of preoperative IRX-2 immunotherapy in early breast cancer. The treatment is: preoperative locoregional IRX-2 cytokine immunotherapy. Using immunoSEQ multiplex PCR, the repertoire was profiled, and TCRdb retains in-frame clones only, with some absent. The table lists tens of thousands of clones, roughly 74% of them singletons, with 2.2% in the top ten. The sample consisted of lymph node tissue, taken before IRX-2 immunotherapy. Receptors were obtained from a human donor with breast cancer.

This clone occurred once. The junction differs from germline at one of its ends, possibly a read error. The chain combines TRBV7-7 with TRBJ2-2; D is perhaps TRBD1 or TRBD2 (5 bases each). The CDR3 totals 15 residues. Germline V gene data show CDR1 as SSHAT and CDR2 as FNYEAQ (reference sequence). The CDR3 DNA reads TGTGCTAGCAGCTTAGCAGGGACGGCTTCGGGGGAGCTGTTTTTT. This codes for CASSLAGTASGELFF.

The V call is TRBV28, the J call TRBJ1-5; D is possibly TRBD1 (6 bases). CDR3 size: 17 residues. Trimming pared 5 bases from V and 2 bases from J, leaving 19 bases between. The V gene's germline CDR1 is MDHEN and CDR2 SYDVKM. The CDR3 loop is CASSLRTVGFGNQPQHF. The CDR3 nucleotides are TGTGCCAGCAGTCTTAGGACAGTAGGCTTCGGCAATCAGCCCCAGCATTTT.

This chain joins TRBV23-1 and TRBJ1-3; 8 bases map to TRBD1. TRBV23-1 is marked as an open reading frame, function uncertain. With 9 bases clipped from V and 2 bases from J, the junction kept 9 bases outside the gene matches. CDR3 length: 15 residues. In nucleotides, the CDR3 is TGCGCCAGATTTTGTGGACAGGGCGCTGGAAACACCATATATTTT. Residues: CARFCGQGAGNTIYF.

This clone was seen a few times. The V call is TRBV11-3, the J call TRBJ2-7, with a weak D call TRBD1 (7 bases). The V and J ends lost 4 bases and 4 bases respectively, with 23 bases between them. The CDR3 runs 17 residues. The V gene's germline CDR1 is SGHNT and CDR2 YENEEA. The CDR3 region has the DNA TGTGCCAGCAGCTCATGGGACAGTTTGGGACTTCTTTACGAGCAGTACTTC. It specifies CASSSWDSLGLLYEQYF. Looking up the rest from reference TRBV11-3 and TRBJ2-7 gives the full variable domain: EAGVVQSPRYKIIEKKQPVAFWCNPISGHNTLYWYLQNLGQGPELLIRYENEEAVDDSQLPKDRFSAERLKGVDSTLKIQPAELGDSAVYLCASSSWDSLGLLYEQYFGPGTRLTVT.

The rearrangement links TRBV6-8 to TRBJ1-1; 8 nucleotides align to TRBD1. Per the germline V gene, CDR1 is MNHGY and CDR2 is SAAAGT. V trimming: 5 bases; J trimming: 0 bases; junction bases outside the gene matches: 8. CDR3 length: 16 residues. As DNA, the CDR3 is TGTGCCAGCAGTGTCTCGACAGGGGTTATGAACACTGAAGCTTTCTTT. Amino acid sequence: CASSVSTGVMNTEAFF.

The rearrangement links TRBV6-8 to TRBJ1-2, with no clear D. Trimming pared 11 bases from V and 3 bases from J, leaving 22 bases between. The CDR3 has 15 residues. Germline assignment: CDR1 MNHGY and CDR2 SAAAGT. The CDR3 coding sequence is TGTGCCGCCGGCTCACCAAGGATGAGGCACTATGGCTACACCTTC. This sequence encodes CAAGSPRMRHYGYTF.

This chain links TRBV29-1 with TRBJ1-5, with a tentative D call TRBD1 (6 bases). The CDR3 is 13 residues long. Germline lookup yields CDR1 SQVTM and CDR2 ANQGSEA. V shed 1 base and J shed 7 bases, with 11 bases lying between them. The CDR3 reads CSVEGQEGQPQHF. The CDR3 DNA reads as TGCAGCGTTGAAGGACAGGAAGGCCAGCCCCAGCATTTT. Combining the CDR3 with reference TRBV29-1 and TRBJ1-5 gives the whole variable domain SAVISQKPSRDICQRGTSLTIQCQVDSQVTMMFWYRQQPGQSLTLIATANQGSEATYESGFVIDKFPISRPNLTFSTLTVSNMSPEDSSIYLCSVEGQEGQPQHFGDGTRLSIL.

V and J are TRBV11-3 and TRBJ1-3; D is uncertain. The ends were cut back, 3 bases at V and 4 bases at J, with 16 bases in the middle. Germline V CDR1 and CDR2: SGHNT, YENEEA. The CDR3 runs 16 residues. The CDR3 loop reads CASSLERTSAGNTIYF. The CDR3, as DNA: TGTGCCAGCAGCTTGGAAAGGACCTCCGCCGGAAACACCATATATTTT.

Written as DNA, the CDR3 is TGTGCCAGCAGCCGGACGACTAATCAGCCCCAGCATTTT. Amino acid sequence: CASSRTTNQPQHF. The chain carries TRBV7-4 and TRBJ1-5; D gene uncertain. Per the germline V gene, CDR1 is SGHVT and CDR2 is SQSDAQ. V was clipped by 5 bases and J by 4 bases, with 9 bases between them. The CDR3 runs to 13 residues. The whole variable domain, filled in from reference TRBV7-4 and TRBJ1-5, reads GAGVSQSPRYKVAKRGRDVALRCDSISGHVTLYWYRQTLGQGSEVLTYSQSDAQRDKSGRPSGRFSAERPERSVSTLKIQRTEQGDSAVYLCASSRTTNQPQHFGDGTRLSIL.

The chain links TRBV28 to TRBJ2-7, with 9 bases matching TRBD2. Unmatched junction bases numbered 4, after V lost 7 bases and J lost 3 bases. CDR3 length: 13 residues. The germline V gene encodes CDR1 MDHEN and CDR2 SYDVKM. CDR3 loop: CASNGLAFYEQYF. In DNA, the CDR3 is TGTGCCAGCAATGGACTAGCGTTCTACGAGCAGTACTTC.

V is TRBV11-3 and J is TRBJ1-1; TRBD1 agrees at 9 bases. Trimming at V came to 5 bases and at J to 4 bases, leaving 8 bases not matched to a gene. The CDR3 is 15 residues long. Germline CDR1 reads SGHNT; CDR2 reads YENEEA. CDR3 region: CASSVTGGSGTEAFF. The DNA for the CDR3 is TGTGCCAGCAGCGTTACAGGGGGCTCGGGCACTGAAGCTTTCTTT.

The chain couples TRBV6-8 to TRBJ2-1; 9 bases line up with TRBD1. Germline assignment: CDR1 MNHGY and CDR2 SAAAGT. J lost 9 bases, V lost 6 bases, and 9 bases had no gene match. The CDR3 consists of 14 residues. Here the CDR3 reads CASRPGQGYSEQFF. CDR3 DNA sequence: TGTGCCAGCAGGCCGGGACAGGGTTACTCTGAGCAGTTCTTC.

The V call is TRBV23-1, the J call TRBJ1-3; TRBD1 matches at 7 bases. TRBV23-1 carries the ORF label, with uncertain function. J gave up 2 bases and V 6 bases, and 4 bases lay outside the gene matches. The length of the CDR3 is 14 residues. The CDR3 here is CASSQGGTGNTIYF. As DNA, the CDR3 is TGCGCCAGCAGCCAGGGGGGAACTGGAAACACCATATATTTT.

CDR3 amino acids: CASSLQPGQGTHGYTF. Written as DNA, the CDR3 is TGTGCCAGCAGCCTCCAGCCGGGACAGGGGACTCATGGCTACACCTTC. This sequence joins TRBV11-3 and TRBJ1-2, with 10 nucleotides matching TRBD1. Germline V gene lookup returns CDR1 SGHNT and CDR2 YENEEA. Trimming at V came to 5 bases and at J to 6 bases, leaving 12 bases not matched to a gene. The CDR3 extends over 16 amino acids.

This clone turned up a few times. J is TRBJ2-4 and V is TRBV6-8; 10 nucleotides align to TRBD2. The CDR3 spans 16 residues. Germline trimming cut 6 bases from V and 3 bases from J; bases unmatched to any gene: 8. Germline CDR1 reads MNHGY; CDR2 reads SAAAGT. CDR3 nucleotide sequence: TGTGCCAGCAGCTACAGCGGGGGGGCTGTCAAAAACATTCAGTACTTC. Its protein is CASSYSGGAVKNIQYF.

Only a few counts were recorded for this clone. The V and J genes are TRBV6-8 and TRBJ2-2; a possible D gene is TRBD1 (6 bases). Germline V gene sequence: CDR1 MNHGY, CDR2 SAAAGT. The CDR3 is 15 residues long. Trimming shortened V by 6 bases and J by 6 bases, and 17 bases separated the two germline ends. CDR3 sequence (DNA): TGTGCCAGCAGAACAGGGTCACTGTCGTCCGGGGAGCTGTTTTTT. Translation: CASRTGSLSSGELFF.

The chain links TRBV5-1 to TRBJ1-3; no clear D. The germline CDR1 and CDR2 sequences are SGHRS and YFSETQ. Trimming left V 1 base short and J 1 base short, with 6 bases between. The CDR3 loop spans 14 amino acids. The CDR3 region has the DNA TGCGCCAGCAGCTTGCCAGATTCTGGAAACACCATATATTTT. This sequence encodes CASSLPDSGNTIYF.

This clone was seen a few times. This chain links TRBV11-3 with TRBJ1-5, with D uncertain. CDR3 size: 15 residues. The germline V gene has CDR1 SGHNT and CDR2 YENEEA. V gave up 5 bases and J gave up 0 bases, with 11 bases separating them. The CDR3 sequence is CASSPGYVSNQPQHF. The CDR3 nucleotides read TGTGCCAGCAGCCCAGGATACGTTAGCAATCAGCCCCAGCATTTT.

The chain is built from TRBV12-2 and TRBJ2-7; no check of the table's D call, TRBD2, against the DNA was made. TRBV12-2 is a known pseudogene. This CDR3 has 16 residues. CDR3 amino acids: CATMPPERPIDYEQYF. The CDR3 coding sequence is TGTGCCACCATGCCGCCAGAGAGGCCTATCGATTACGAGCAGTACTTC.

The genes are TRBV7-4 and TRBJ1-2; 8 bases align to TRBD1. V lost 5 bases to trimming and J lost 8 bases; unmatched junction nucleotides: 7. Germline V gene sequence: CDR1 SGHVT, CDR2 SQSDAQ. This CDR3 region has 13 residues. This CDR3 is CASSPGQGSGYTF. The DNA of the CDR3 is TGTGCCAGCAGCCCAGGACAGGGATCCGGCTACACCTTC.

This clone was seen just once. V and J are TRBV30 and TRBJ1-2, with D uncertain. V lost 0 bases to trimming and J lost 2 bases, with 7 bases between them. Per the germline V gene, CDR1 is GTSNPN and CDR2 is SVGIG (reference sequence). This CDR3 spans 13 amino acids. CDR3 residues: CAWSVYPNYGYTF. As DNA, the CDR3 is TGTGCCTGGAGTGTATATCCGAACTATGGCTACACCTTC. Full variable domain (rest looked up from reference TRBV30 and TRBJ1-2): SQTIHQWPATLVQPVGSPLSLECTVEGTSNPNLYWYRQAAGRGLQLLFYSVGIGQISSEVPQNLSASRPQDRQFILSSKKLLLSDSGFYLCAWSVYPNYGYTFGSGTRLTVV.

The chain links TRBV19 to TRBJ2-2; possibly TRBD2 for D (7 bases). This CDR3 is built from 19 residues. The V end was cut by 3 bases, the J end by 1 base, with 21 bases between. CDR1 is LNHDA and CDR2 is SQIVND in the germline V gene (reference sequence). The CDR3 bases are TGTGCCAGTAGTATCCGCTCCCGTGGGGGGGCGGTGAACACCGGGGAGCTGTTTTTT. Its protein product is CASSIRSRGGAVNTGELFF.

This chain links TRBV6-8 with TRBJ1-1, with D unclear. The germline gives CDR1 MNHGY, CDR2 SAAAGT. The CDR3 contains 13 residues. Trimming took 6 bases from V and 0 from J, leaving 8 bases between them. CDR3 region: CASRIIMNTEAFF. The CDR3, as DNA: TGTGCCAGCAGGATAATCATGAACACTGAAGCTTTCTTT.

This chain links TRBV6-1 with TRBJ2-3; possibly TRBD1 or TRBD2 for D (5 bases each). The V gene lost 1 base and the J gene lost 6 bases, with 8 bases spanning the gap. CDR1 and CDR2 from the germline V gene are MNHNS and SASEGT. The CDR3 totals 13 residues. The CDR3 is CASSEEGRDTQYF. The CDR3 DNA follows: TGTGCCAGCAGTGAAGAGGGACGGGATACGCAGTATTTT.

V usage is TRBV5-1 and J usage is TRBJ2-7, with D possibly being TRBD1 (5 bases). Trimming pared 0 bases from V and 3 bases from J, leaving 13 bases between. CDR3 size: 15 residues. CDR1 is SGHRS, CDR2 YFSETQ, per germline. CDR3 loop: CASSLADRAIYEQYF. CDR3 nucleotides: TGCGCCAGCAGCTTGGCTGACAGAGCTATCTACGAGCAGTACTTC.

This clone was seen only once. The chain uses TRBV7-8 and TRBJ1-1, with a tentative D call TRBD1 (5 bases). The CDR3 is 13 residues long. CDR1 SGHVS and CDR2 FQNEAQ come from the germline V gene. The V end was cut by 5 bases, the J end by 3 bases, with 10 bases between. DNA of the CDR3: TGTGCCAGCAGCCCTGGGGGGGACACTGAAGCTTTCTTT. Translating gives CASSPGGDTEAFF.

The chain joins TRBV5-1 to TRBJ2-7; possibly TRBD1 for D (6 bases). This CDR3 has 14 amino acids. In germline, CDR1 is SGHRS, CDR2 YFSETQ. With 0 bases removed from V and 3 bases from J, the gap between germline ends came to 10 bases. CDR3 loop: CASSLATGRYEQYF. As DNA, the CDR3 is TGCGCCAGCAGCTTGGCGACAGGCCGCTACGAGCAGTACTTC.

The chain combines TRBV5-1 with TRBJ2-3; no definite D call. Germline V CDR1 and CDR2: SGHRS, YFSETQ. The CDR3 covers 16 residues. Trimming removed 0 bases from V and 1 base from J, with 12 bases in between. The CDR3 sequence is CASSLAPMQGTDTQYF. The DNA for the CDR3 is TGCGCCAGCAGCTTGGCCCCGATGCAGGGCACAGATACGCAGTATTTT.

V and J are TRBV30 and TRBJ1-6; D gene unclear. Per the germline V gene, CDR1 is GTSNPN and CDR2 is SVGIG (reference sequence). The CDR3 is made up of 14 amino acids. V was pared by 5 bases and J by 2 bases, with 10 bases between. The CDR3 DNA follows: TGTGCCTGGGACATCCAAGCCTATAATTCACCCCTCCACTTT. It is translated as CAWDIQAYNSPLHF.